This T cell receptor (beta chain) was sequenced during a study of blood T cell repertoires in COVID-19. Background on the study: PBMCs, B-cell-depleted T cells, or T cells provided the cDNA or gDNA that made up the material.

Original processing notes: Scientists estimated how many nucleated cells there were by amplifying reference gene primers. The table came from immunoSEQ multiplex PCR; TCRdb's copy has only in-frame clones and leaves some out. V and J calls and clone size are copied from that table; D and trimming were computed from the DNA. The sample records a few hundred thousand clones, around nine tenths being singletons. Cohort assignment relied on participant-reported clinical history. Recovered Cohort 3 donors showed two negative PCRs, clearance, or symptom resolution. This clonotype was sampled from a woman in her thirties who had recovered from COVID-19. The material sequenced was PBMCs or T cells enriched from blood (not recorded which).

This CDR3 is CASSSGLAGEETQYF. CDR3 nucleotide sequence: TGTGCCAGCAGCTCGGGACTAGCGGGGGAAGAGACCCAGTACTTC. This chain links TRBV11-3 with TRBJ2-5, with 14 bases lining up with TRBD2. CDR3 length: 15 residues. Germline V gene lookup returns CDR1 SGHNT and CDR2 YENEEA. V dropped 4 bases and J dropped 3; count of bases not matched to a gene: 1. Full variable domain (outside the CDR3, taken from reference TRBV11-3 and TRBJ2-5): EAGVVQSPRYKIIEKKQPVAFWCNPISGHNTLYWYLQNLGQGPELLIRYENEEAVDDSQLPKDRFSAERLKGVDSTLKIQPAELGDSAVYLCASSSGLAGEETQYFGPGTRLLVL.